The rows below give T cell receptor beta chains drawn from one sample of a study of cytomegalovirus exposure and HLA in healthy donors. Clones were read by immunoSEQ multiplex PCR, and TCRdb kept only the in-frame ones, dropping some. The sample holds about 95,000 clones, approximately 77% seen once. The sample comprised PBMCs. These receptors were taken from a middle-aged woman in good health and CMV-seronegative. Each CDR3 is given with its conserved first and last residue. The D gene is left open where the match is weak. Clone sizes are given selectively: once, few, many, or a class where the clone is expanded.

v_gene	j_gene	d_gene	abundance	CDR3aa	CDR3nt
TRBV7-2	TRBJ2-7	TRBD1	-	CASSPQTGPYEQYF	TGTGCCAGCAGCCCGCAGACAGGGCCCTACGAGCAGTACTTC
TRBV18	TRBJ1-2	TRBD1	-	CASSPSGTGDGYTF	TGTGCCAGCTCACCATCCGGGACAGGGGATGGCTACACCTTC
TRBV10-3	TRBJ2-7	TRBD1	-	CAISEPDRDPYEQYF	TGTGCCATCAGTGAACCGGACAGGGACCCCTACGAGCAGTACTTC
TRBV5-1	TRBJ2-7	TRBD2	few	CASSPGGPAWNEQYF	TGCGCCAGCAGCCCGGGGGGACCGGCATGGAACGAGCAGTACTTC
TRBV7-9	TRBJ2-7	TRBD1	few	CASSSNRDRVPYEQYF	TGTGCCAGCAGCTCAAACCGGGACAGGGTCCCCTACGAGCAGTACTTC
TRBV7-9	TRBJ2-1	TRBD2	-	CASSLDLLAVYNEQFF	TGTGCCAGCAGCCTCGACCTACTAGCGGTCTACAATGAGCAGTTCTTC
TRBV5-6	TRBJ1-3	-	many	CASSPQNGGNTIYF	TGTGCCAGCAGCCCGCAGAATGGTGGAAACACCATATATTTT
TRBV7-2	TRBJ2-7	TRBD2	-	CATRGGSGSYEQYF	TGTGCCACCCGGGGGGGGTCAGGCTCCTACGAGCAGTACTTC
TRBV7-2	TRBJ1-5	-	-	CASSFILQPQHF	TGTGCCAGCAGCTTCATCCTACAGCCCCAGCATTTT
TRBV6-1	TRBJ1-1	-	few	CATGRRNTEAFF	TGTGCCACGGGTAGGAGAAACACTGAAGCTTTCTTT
TRBV6-5	TRBJ1-1	-	-	CASSFGFLRNTEAFF	TGTGCCAGCAGTTTCGGGTTCTTGCGGAACACTGAAGCTTTCTTT
TRBV10-3	TRBJ2-3	TRBD2	-	CAIRGSGGAVDTQYF	TGTGCCATCAGGGGTAGCGGGGGGGCCGTAGATACGCAGTATTTT
TRBV7-9	TRBJ2-3	TRBD2	few	CASSLGAGELTDTQYF	TGTGCCAGCAGCTTAGGAGCGGGGGAACTCACAGATACGCAGTATTTT
TRBV13	TRBJ1-1	-	-	CASSFGLLGANEAFF	TGTGCCAGCAGCTTTGGATTATTAGGGGCTAATGAAGCTTTCTTT
TRBV29-1	TRBJ2-3	TRBD1	-	CSVVGGQGTDTQYF	TGCAGCGTTGTAGGAGGACAGGGAACAGATACGCAGTATTTT
TRBV5-6	TRBJ1-5	-	-	CASSLHGRGRLNQPQHF	TGTGCCAGCAGCTTGCACGGCAGGGGTCGCCTCAATCAGCCCCAGCATTTT
TRBV27	TRBJ2-5	TRBD2	once	CASSKGLAEETQYF	TGTGCCAGCAGCAAAGGCCTAGCGGAAGAGACCCAGTACTTC
TRBV4-1	TRBJ1-4	TRBD1	-	CASSRQPGGAGEKLFF	TGCGCCAGCAGCCGACAACCAGGGGGCGCGGGTGAAAAACTGTTTTTT
TRBV5-1	TRBJ1-2	TRBD1	-	CASSSTGTGDGYTF	TGCGCCAGCAGCTCAACCGGGACAGGGGACGGCTACACCTTC
TRBV19	TRBJ2-1	TRBD2	-	CASSSGGAWNEQFF	TGTGCCAGTAGTTCCGGGGGGGCCTGGAATGAGCAGTTCTTC
TRBV9	TRBJ2-3	TRBD1	-	CASSAGQATTDTQYF	TGTGCCAGCAGCGCAGGACAGGCGACCACAGATACGCAGTATTTT
TRBV5-4	TRBJ2-5	-	few	CASSLGLFGLSAQYF	TGTGCCAGCAGCTTGGGGTTATTTGGTCTTTCAGCCCAGTACTTC
TRBV5-3	TRBJ1-6	-	-	CARSPDSSYNSPLHF	TGTGCCAGAAGCCCCGACAGCTCCTATAATTCACCCCTCCACTTT
TRBV7-8	TRBJ2-2	-	-	CASSLVRGGAGELFF	TGTGCCAGCAGCTTAGTGAGGGGGGGCGCCGGGGAGCTGTTTTTT
TRBV4-2	TRBJ2-3	-	-	CASSQDPQDTDTQYF	TGTGCCAGCAGCCAAGACCCCCAGGATACAGATACGCAGTATTTT
TRBV6-6	TRBJ1-1	TRBD1	once	CASSGQGMNTEAFF	TGTGCCAGCAGCGGACAGGGTATGAACACTGAAGCTTTCTTT
TRBV5-6	TRBJ2-3	-	-	CASSLPGRALTPSTDTQYF	TGTGCCAGCAGCTTGCCGGGCAGGGCCCTTACCCCTAGCACAGATACGCAGTATTTT
TRBV27	TRBJ2-3	TRBD1	-	CASSLGRTGVGIRATDTQYF	TGTGCCAGCAGTTTAGGAAGGACAGGGGTGGGTATAAGGGCAACAGATACGCAGTATTTT